A single sample is the source of the 28 T cell receptor beta chains below, sequenced in a study of shared clonotypes between healthy human individuals. The protocol was immunoSEQ multiplex PCR, while the TCRdb copy is restricted to in-frame clones and leaves out a portion. The sample contains millions of clones, approximately 95% of which appear only once. The sample taken for sequencing was naive CD4+ T cells from PBMCs. Regarding subset: CD45RA+ positively selected. These receptor sequences come from a man aged 18 to 29 in good health. Some clones in this sample may be carry-over from other donors' samples.

J is TRBJ2-5 and V is TRBV14, with a tentative D call TRBD2 (7 bases). Germline V gene sequence: CDR1 SGHDN, CDR2 FVKESK. The CDR3 covers 15 residues. The V end lost 0 bases, the J end lost 4 bases, and 12 bases lay between the germline ends. This chain's CDR3 is CASSQEWGGGETQYF. The CDR3 DNA sequence: TGTGCCAGCAGCCAAGAATGGGGAGGGGGAGAGACCCAGTACTTC.

This clone was recorded once. The rearrangement links TRBV6-5 to TRBJ2-3; TRBD1 aligns across 8 bases. There are 16 residues in the CDR3. Per germline, CDR1 MNHEY and CDR2 SVGAGI. Losses at the gene ends were 4 bases for V and 4 bases for J; bases not matched to a gene: 10. CDR3 protein: CASSFMGQVLADTQYF. The CDR3 nucleotides read TGTGCCAGCAGTTTTATGGGACAGGTGTTGGCAGATACGCAGTATTTT.

Only a few counts were recorded for this clone. The chain uses TRBV18 and TRBJ1-2; D gene ambiguous. Germline-derived CDR1 and CDR2 are KGHSH and LQKENI. Trimming pared 3 bases from V and 4 bases from J, leaving 9 bases between. The CDR3 length is 13 residues. In DNA form, the CDR3 reads TGTGCCAGCTCACCCGATGGAGCCTATGGCTACACCTTC. Protein sequence: CASSPDGAYGYTF.

The V and J genes are TRBV21-1 and TRBJ2-2; TRBD1, the D gene given by the table, was not confirmed from the DNA. TRBV21-1 is recorded as a pseudogene. This CDR3 comprises 15 residues. CDR3 protein: CASILDSSNTGELFF. DNA of the CDR3: TGTGCCAGCATTCTCGACAGCTCGAACACCGGGGAGCTGTTTTTT.

The chain links TRBV7-3 to TRBJ1-1; D possibly corresponds to TRBD1 (6 bases). This CDR3 comprises 13 residues. Germline CDR1 is SGHTA and CDR2 is FQGTGA. V was shortened by 5 bases and J by 7 bases, with 14 bases between the two germline ends. The CDR3 DNA reads TGTGCCAGCAGCGCCTCCCGGGACAATGAAGCTTTCTTT. Amino acids: CASSASRDNEAFF.

The chain links TRBV4-1 to TRBJ2-7; D call uncertain. V was cut by 1 base and J by 1 base, with 8 bases left in between. This CDR3 is 14 amino acids long. CDR1 and CDR2 (germline): MGHRA, YSYEKL. The DNA of the CDR3 is TGCGCCAGCAGCCAAGTAACCGATTCCTACGAGCAGTACTTC. Translation: CASSQVTDSYEQYF.

J is TRBJ2-2 and V is TRBV18, with TRBD1 as a possible D gene (6 bases). Germline V gives CDR1 KGHSH, CDR2 LQKENI. V was pared by 2 bases and J by 4 bases, with 11 bases between. The CDR3 consists of 15 residues. This CDR3 is CASSPGQIGTGELFF. CDR3 sequence (DNA): TGTGCCAGCTCACCAGGACAGATTGGCACCGGGGAGCTGTTTTTT.

The chain couples TRBV5-6 to TRBJ1-2; D not certain. In germline, CDR1 is SGHDT, CDR2 YYEEEE. The germline V and J ends were trimmed by 5 bases and 3 bases, with 14 bases remaining between them. The CDR3 sequence is 14 residues long. The CDR3: CASRFPRVHYGYTF. The CDR3 region has the DNA TGTGCCAGCAGATTTCCCCGGGTGCACTATGGCTACACCTTC.

This clone has a single count. The V gene is TRBV28, the J gene TRBJ1-2, with 11 bases identical to TRBD1. With V trimmed by 4 bases and J by 4 bases, 14 bases remained unmatched. This CDR3 is 18 amino acids long. The germline gives CDR1 MDHEN, CDR2 SYDVKM. CDR3 loop: CASSSPQSGQGGIYGYTF. The CDR3 DNA follows: TGTGCCAGCAGTTCCCCCCAATCGGGACAGGGGGGAATCTATGGCTACACCTTC.

The chain uses TRBV9 and TRBJ2-5, with D perhaps matching TRBD2 (6 bases). The CDR3 has 15 amino acids. Trimming took off 4 bases at V and 2 bases at J, with 15 bases between the two ends. Germline assignment: CDR1 SGDLS and CDR2 YYNGEE. The CDR3 nucleotides are TGTGCCAGCAGCTCCCGGGGGAGTGGACAAGAGACCCAGTACTTC. Its protein product is CASSSRGSGQETQYF.

CDR3 sequence: CSVVAGFWNTEAFF. The CDR3, as DNA: TGCAGCGTTGTGGCAGGGTTTTGGAACACTGAAGCTTTCTTT. The chain combines TRBV29-1 with TRBJ1-1; D is perhaps TRBD1 (5 bases). CDR1 is SQVTM, CDR2 ANQGSEA, per germline. V was trimmed by 4 bases and J by 1 base, leaving 13 bases between them. The CDR3 consists of 14 residues. The complete variable domain, with remaining parts taken from reference TRBV29-1 and TRBJ1-1, reads SAVISQKPSRDICQRGTSLTIQCQVDSQVTMMFWYRQQPGQSLTLIATANQGSEATYESGFVIDKFPISRPNLTFSTLTVSNMSPEDSSIYLCSVVAGFWNTEAFFGQGTRLTVV.

The chain combines TRBV27 with TRBJ2-3; D is possibly TRBD2 (5 bases). V lost 7 bases to trimming and J lost 0 bases, with 5 bases between them. CDR1 and CDR2 (germline): MNHEY, SMNVEV (reference sequence). CDR3 length: 12 amino acids. The CDR3 nucleotides are TGTGCCAGCAAGCGGAGCACAGATACGCAGTATTTT. It codes for CASKRSTDTQYF.

This clone has only a few counts. The gene calls are TRBV2 and TRBJ1-2; 8 bases align to TRBD1. Germline V gives CDR1 SNHLY, CDR2 FYNNEI. Trimming cost V 7 bases and J 7 bases; bases outside gene matches: 8. The CDR3 loop spans 13 amino acids. CDR3 nucleotide sequence: TGTGCCAGCACCCGAACAGGGGGGATTGGCTACACCTTC. This translates into CASTRTGGIGYTF.

The chain combines TRBV7-2 with TRBJ2-7; TRBD2 matches at 10 bases. The CDR3 consists of 16 residues. Germline loops: CDR1 SGHTA, CDR2 FQGNSA. Trimming cost V 4 bases and J 2 bases; bases outside gene matches: 8. The CDR3: CASSSNLAGAAYEQYF. CDR3 sequence (DNA): TGTGCCAGCAGCTCGAACCTAGCGGGAGCAGCCTACGAGCAGTACTTC.

The rearrangement links TRBV5-6 to TRBJ1-2; 8 bases are a match to TRBD1. Germline trimming cut 1 base from V and 8 bases from J; bases unmatched to any gene: 19. The CDR3 totals 18 residues. Germline V CDR1 and CDR2: SGHDT, YYEEEE. The CDR3 bases are TGTGCCAGCAGCTTGTGGGGATTTTATGAGGGACAGGCGTACGGCTACACCTTC. Translating gives CASSLWGFYEGQAYGYTF.

With respect to this clone: An end of the junction does not agree with germline; a read error may underlie this. CDR3: CARLTGGHTGELLF. The CDR3 nucleotides read TGTGCCAGGCTGACAGGGGGCCACACCGGGGAGCTGCTTTTT. This chain uses TRBV27 with TRBJ2-2; 10 nucleotides agree with TRBD1. There are 14 residues in the CDR3. CDR1 and CDR2 from the germline V gene are MNHEY and SMNVEV (reference sequence).

V usage is TRBV7-9 and J usage is TRBJ1-4; D is possibly TRBD1 (5 bases). CDR1 is SEHNR, CDR2 FQNEAQ, per germline (reference sequence). This CDR3 has 14 residues. The V gene lost 3 bases and the J gene lost 3 bases, with 8 bases spanning the gap. In nucleotides, the CDR3 is TGTGCCAGCAGCTTCAGGGCCGCTAATGAAAAACTGTTTTTT. This translates into CASSFRAANEKLFF.

The chain uses TRBV4-1 and TRBJ1-4; no clear D gene. V was clipped by 0 bases and J by 2 bases, with 10 bases between them. Germline CDR1 and CDR2: MGHRA and YSYEKL. This CDR3 is 16 amino acids long. In DNA form, the CDR3 reads TGCGCCAGCAGCCAAGAGAGGGTATCCACTAATGAAAAACTGTTTTTT. It is translated as CASSQERVSTNEKLFF.

J is TRBJ1-4 and V is TRBV2; D gene unclear. Trimming stripped 7 bases from V and 8 bases from J, with 23 bases between. In germline, CDR1 is SNHLY, CDR2 FYNNEI. There are 16 residues in the CDR3. CDR3 residues: CASTPTKSSGNEKLFF. The CDR3 region has the DNA TGTGCCAGCACCCCGACAAAATCGTCGGGCAACGAAAAACTGTTTTTT.

J is TRBJ2-5 and V is TRBV5-1, with 10 bases aligning to TRBD2. J lost 4 bases, V lost 0 bases, and 12 bases had no gene match. The CDR3 consists of 18 residues. Germline assignment: CDR1 SGHRS and CDR2 YFSETQ. This CDR3 is CASSLDSRTSGLAETQYF. The CDR3 DNA sequence: TGCGCCAGCAGCTTGGATTCGAGGACTAGCGGCCTCGCAGAGACCCAGTACTTC.

The gene calls are TRBV6-1 and TRBJ1-3; 8 bases match TRBD1. After removal of 7 bases from V and 0 bases from J, the junction contained 5 bases not matched to a gene. The CDR3 runs to 15 residues. Looked up from germline, CDR1 is MNHNS and CDR2 is SASEGT. The DNA of the CDR3 is TGTGCCAGCACCAGGGGACAGGACTCTGGAAACACCATATATTTT. This encodes CASTRGQDSGNTIYF.

This chain uses TRBV18 with TRBJ1-1; D remains unclear. The germline CDR1 and CDR2 sequences are KGHSH and LQKENI. The CDR3 totals 14 residues. V was cut by 2 bases and J by 2 bases, with 9 bases left in between. The CDR3 sequence is CASSPNTINTEAFF. CDR3 sequence (DNA): TGTGCCAGCTCACCAAACACGATAAACACTGAAGCTTTCTTT.

As to this clone: Distinct nucleotide sequences in the sample also encode this CDR3. This chain links TRBV27 with TRBJ2-3; D unclear. Germline loops: CDR1 MNHEY, CDR2 SMNVEV (reference sequence). With 5 bases removed from V and 0 bases from J, the gap between germline ends came to 9 bases. This CDR3 is 14 amino acids long. The CDR3 reads CASSLLASTDTQYF. CDR3 nucleotide sequence: TGTGCCAGCAGTCTTCTCGCTAGCACAGATACGCAGTATTTT.

The chain has TRBV5-6 and TRBJ2-3; 7 bases line up with TRBD1. The V and J ends lost 4 bases and 8 bases, in that order; junction bases with no gene match: 10. The germline CDR1 and CDR2 sequences are SGHDT and YYEEEE. The length of the CDR3 is 14 residues. CDR3 in DNA: TGTGCCAGCAGCCTTCGGACAGGCTGGGGTACGCAGTATTTT. Protein sequence: CASSLRTGWGTQYF. Supplemented by reference TRBV5-6 and TRBJ2-3, the full variable domain reads DAGVTQSPTHLIKTRGQQVTLRCSPKSGHDTVSWYQQALGQGPQFIFQYYEEEERQRGNFPDRFSGHQFPNYSSELNVNALLLGDSALYLCASSLRTGWGTQYFGPGTRLTVL.

The chain carries TRBV2 and TRBJ2-4, with a weak D call TRBD1 (6 bases). With 8 bases removed from V and 6 bases from J, the gap between germline ends came to 11 bases. CDR1 is SNHLY and CDR2 is FYNNEI in the germline V gene. There are 12 residues in the CDR3. This CDR3 is CASAGGGNIQYF. The DNA for the CDR3 is TGTGCCAGCGCTGGGGGCGGAAACATTCAGTACTTC.

J is TRBJ1-5 and V is TRBV28; TRBD1 might be the D (5 bases). The CDR3 spans 16 residues. CDR1 and CDR2 (germline): MDHEN, SYDVKM. V lost 8 bases, J lost 2 bases, and 19 bases lay in between. CDR3 sequence: CASRLLRGGGNQPQHF. DNA for the CDR3: TGTGCCAGCCGCCTTCTTAGGGGTGGTGGCAATCAGCCCCAGCATTTT.

Details on this clone: Other DNA sequences in the sample encode the same CDR3. The chain couples TRBV5-1 to TRBJ2-1; no clear D gene. V lost 0 bases, J lost 1 base, and 8 bases lay in between. From germline, CDR1 is SGHRS and CDR2 YFSETQ. The CDR3 has 15 residues. CDR3: CASSLGSASYNEQFF. The DNA for the CDR3 is TGCGCCAGCAGCTTGGGGAGCGCTTCCTACAATGAGCAGTTCTTC.

V usage is TRBV7-9 and J usage is TRBJ2-1; 12 bases line up with TRBD2. Germline trimming cut 3 bases from V and 9 bases from J; bases unmatched to any gene: 9. Germline V gene data show CDR1 as SEHNR and CDR2 as FQNEAQ (reference sequence). The CDR3 runs to 16 residues. The CDR3 nucleotides are TGTGCCAGCAGCTTTTCGACTAGCGGGAGTACACGTGAGCAGTTCTTC. Residues: CASSFSTSGSTREQFF. The variable domain in full, with the rest retrieved from reference TRBV7-9 and TRBJ2-1, is DTGVSQNPRHKITKRGQNVTFRCDPISEHNRLYWYRQTLGQGPEFLTYFQNEAQLEKSRLLSDRFSAERPKGSFSTLEIQRTEQGDSAMYLCASSFSTSGSTREQFFGPGTRLTVL.